The present T cell receptor beta chain was sequenced within a study of T cells after yellow fever vaccination (dated by TCRdb to the late 2010s). Context from the whole study: The SMART-Seq v4 Ultra Low Input RNA kit was used to prepare libraries from fractions with low cell numbers. To follow T-cell clones before and after both primary and booster YFV17D yellow fever vaccination, bulk TCR alpha and beta repertoires underwent longitudinal sequencing. Two healthy male donors, one aged 18 to 29 and one aged 30 to 39 years, were included in the cohort. Blood was drawn at multiple timepoints before and after primary and secondary immunization, with bulk PBMC replicates and cell subsets isolated.

Study-wide findings and limitations: After the booster, most of the clones that had expanded following primary vaccination were detected again (roughly 97% of CD4 and 80% to 90% of CD8), which suggests that memory was broadly maintained. Because only two donors were included in the study, the extent to which the findings can be generalized is limited. A small share of clonotypes was detected in both CD4 and CD8 compartments, with the overlap likely arising from convergent recombination. Compared with the primary T-cell response, the secondary T-cell response was weaker but faster, peaking on day 5 rather than day 15. Computational filtering was required because FACS-sorted repertoires could contain abundant contaminating clonotypes from the bulk population.

This clonotype was counted many times. Its binding antigen is unknown. No much larger clone is present one base from it, and per-base qualities are unavailable. The CDR3 goes from the cysteine to the phenylalanine over 15 residues. The DNA shown is the 45-base CDR3, in frame from base 1. CDR1 SQVTM and CDR2 ANQGSEA are derived from the germline V gene. V lost 7 bases and J lost 0 bases, and the count of bases not matched to a germline gene is 10. The label giving this sample's treatment or condition can be read as: live attenuated yellow fever vaccine strain. Two biological replicates of bulk PBMCs were collected at each blood-draw timepoint. A standard Ficoll-Paque protocol was used to isolate PBMCs from peripheral blood. TriZol was used to extract RNA from bulk PBMCs, from CD4 and CD8 fractions, and from dextramer-positive and dextramer-negative fractions. TCRdb names Illumina NovaSeq 6000 as the instrument used. TCR cDNA was synthesized by 5'RACE template switching, through which a universal primer site and unique molecular identifiers were introduced. Priming for cDNA synthesis came from both the TCR alpha and TCR beta constant segments. Library amplification involved two PCR steps, and the second step added sample barcodes and sequencing adapters. Sequencing of the libraries was done on either Illumina HiSeq 2500 (2x100 bp) or NovaSeq (2x150 bp). As for the authors' bioinformatics: MIGEC handled demultiplexing of reads and collapsing into UMI consensus sequences, while MiXCR performed V(D)J alignment. Using edgeR on replicate PBMC samples, clonotypes were called vaccine-responding if FDR was below 0.01 and the log2 fold change was above 5 up to day 15. Bulk clonotypes were assigned CD4 or CD8 identity according to which sequenced CD4 or CD8 repertoire held them at higher abundance. TCRdb trimmed public reads at Q25 via fastp, called clones via MiXCR and kept in-frame beta chains. CDR3 protein duplicates are merged, each entry listing the most common genes and DNA. The V and J calls were not made by the authors but by TCRdb's processing. The sample table records approximately 250,000 distinct CDR3 sequences; 3.6% of these occur just once. Of the sample, around 19% is held by the ten largest clones.

The sequenced sample was PBMCs, obtained 15 days after the yellow fever booster vaccination. The sequence joins TRBV29-1 to TRBJ1-1; TRBD1 fits 8 bases in the junction. The clonotype originates from a man between 18 and 35 years old who received the YFV17D yellow fever vaccine. The CDR3: CSGSQGAGMNTEAFF. The nucleotide sequence reads as follows: TGCAGCGGATCCCAGGGGGCGGGGATGAACACTGAAGCTTTCTTT. Joined to the reference TRBV29-1 and TRBJ1-1 proteins, this CDR3 gives the full variable domain: SAVISQKPSRDICQRGTSLTIQCQVDSQVTMMFWYRQQPGQSLTLIATANQGSEATYESGFVIDKFPISRPNLTFSTLTVSNMSPEDSSIYLCSGSQGAGMNTEAFFGQGTRLTVV.